This T cell receptor beta chain was found in a study of PD-1 blockade in mismatch repair-deficient tumors. Study context: Enrolled about 2012-2016, patients had progressing, pretreated mismatch repair-deficient cancers of approximately 13 types. Study-level findings and limits: After pembrolizumab, tumor-resident clones rose rapidly, then generally contracted before radiologic responses.

V lost 4 bases, J lost 7 bases, and 8 bases stayed unmatched. Germline V gives CDR1 SGDLS, CDR2 YYNGEE. This CDR3 is built from 14 residues. A note on this clone: Its antigen is unknown.

PCR or immunohistochemistry showed mismatch repair deficiency in every enrolled patient. TCRs were sequenced from a few patients responding to pembrolizumab. Produced via immunoSEQ multiplex PCR; TCRdb's table is partial and in-frame only. This table holds 90,000 to 120,000 clones, about 79% found once. This receptor was taken from an adult with mismatch repair-deficient cancer. This sample comprised peripheral blood, obtained approximately 8 months after starting pembrolizumab. The chain links TRBV9 to TRBJ2-1; 7 nucleotides line up with TRBD1. In DNA, the CDR3 is TGTGCCAGCAGCCCCCGGACAGGCCGGAATGAGCAGTTCTTC. It is translated as CASSPRTGRNEQFF.